This TCR beta chain is from a study of T-cell reconstitution after alpha-beta-depleted transplantation in children (dated by TCRdb to the mid-2010s). The study in broad terms: Using TCR repertoire profiling, the study followed T-cell immune reconstitution in a quantitative way in children after TCRalphabeta/CD19-depleted allogeneic hematopoietic cell transplantation. Summary of the overall study and its limitations: In some patients, the high TCRbeta diversity seen at day 60 was put down to recipient T cells and intrathymic progenitors that had survived conditioning. Hyperexpanded clone frequencies declined over subsequent months; after one year, T-cell counts and TCRbeta diversity were mostly attributed to newly produced T cells. The apparently early alphabetaT-cell count recovery about two months after transplant was reportedly dependent on only several hundred rapidly expanded clones derived from non-depleted graft cells.

The CDR3 has 16 amino acids, counting the end cysteine and phenylalanine. The read is trimmed to its CDR3 DNA, 48 bases read in frame from base 1. Per the germline V gene, LGHNA is the CDR1 and YNFKEQ is the CDR2. V loses 2 bases of germline sequence and J loses 2 bases, and the interval between the two ends is 14 bases. Libraries came from PCR. Sequencing instrument: Illumina HiSeq 2500. TCR libraries were prepared with molecular barcoding, using unique molecular identifiers to normalize TCRbeta repertoire quantification. Through fastp at Q25 and MiXCR, TCRdb rebuilt clones from the public reads, retaining in-frame beta chains. Each entry merges the rows of one CDR3 protein and shows their most common DNA and genes. This sample has some 840,000 distinct CDR3 sequences in its table, and roughly 15% of those were observed once. The top ten constitute roughly 5% of the sample. This clonotype has only a few counts. Its antigen is not yet known. It has no much larger one-base neighbor in the sample; base qualities were not kept.

The treatment or condition label of this sample denotes: allogeneic hematopoietic cell transplantation with graft depleted of TCRalphabeta T cells and CD19 B cells. The transplant recipients were children given TCRalphabeta/CD19-depleted allogeneic hematopoietic cell grafts. This sequence originates from a male patient younger than 18 who had a stem cell transplant for acute lymphoblastic leukemia, so the T cells may come from the graft donor. The specimen was PBMCs, mostly from graft donor cells, collected 360 days after TCRalphabeta/CD19-depleted stem cell transplant. This chain is built from TRBV4-2 and TRBJ2-3; the D gene cannot be resolved reliably. The DNA is as follows: TGTGCCAGCAGCCAATTGGATCGGGCTTACACAGATACGCAGTATTTT. This sequence encodes CASSQLDRAYTDTQYF.